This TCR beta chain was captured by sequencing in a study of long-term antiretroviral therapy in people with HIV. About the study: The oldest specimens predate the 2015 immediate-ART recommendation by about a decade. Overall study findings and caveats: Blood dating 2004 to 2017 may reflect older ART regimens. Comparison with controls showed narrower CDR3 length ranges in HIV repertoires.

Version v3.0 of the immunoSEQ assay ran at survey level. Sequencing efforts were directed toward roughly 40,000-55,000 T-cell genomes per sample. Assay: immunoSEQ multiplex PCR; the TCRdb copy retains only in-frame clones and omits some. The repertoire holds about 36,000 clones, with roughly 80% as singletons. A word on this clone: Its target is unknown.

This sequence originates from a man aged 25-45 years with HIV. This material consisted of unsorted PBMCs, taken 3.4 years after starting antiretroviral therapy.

In DNA, the CDR3 is TGTGCCAGCAGCGTAGCCCCCGGGGGGGGGAACGAGCAGTACTTC. Protein sequence: CASSVAPGGGNEQYF. The V and J genes are TRBV9 and TRBJ2-7, with TRBD2 matching 8 bases. The V gene end was trimmed by 0 bases and the J gene end by 5 bases; junction bases not matched to a gene: 7. The CDR3 is made up of 15 amino acids. Germline V gene lookup returns CDR1 SGDLS and CDR2 YYNGEE.